The T cell receptor (beta chain) under discussion was sequenced for a study of glioma-infiltrating T cells after dendritic cell vaccination. TCRdb's copy holds only in-frame clones and misses some; the assay was immunoSEQ multiplex PCR. The data contain about 96,000 clones, 70% to 80% of them singletons. Selection required adequate fresh-frozen tumor tissue plus more than two years' survival data. Blood PBMC samples: pre-vaccination, two weeks post third vaccination, and at tumor progression. The source of this sequence is a human donor with glioblastoma. The material sequenced was blood, taken before dendritic cell vaccination.

CDR3 region: CASSEYLSGLDEQYF. DNA of the CDR3: TGTGCCAGCAGTGAATATCTCAGCGGACTAGACGAGCAGTACTTC. V usage is TRBV25-1 and J usage is TRBJ2-7; 7 bases are a match to TRBD2. The CDR3 runs to 15 residues. CDR1 is MGHDK, CDR2 SYGVNS, per germline. With V trimmed by 0 bases and J by 5 bases, 7 bases remained unmatched.